This T cell receptor beta chain was documented in a study of human T cells and chemical hapten exposure. Study background: Patients additionally received therapeutic doses of diphenylcyclopropenone on the scalp once a week, and this continued throughout the roughly 25-week study. After 6 days, upper back 0.01% DPC patch tests were scored. Patients, predominantly female, presented with alopecia areata, totalis or universalis. Overall study results and limits: Clustering by CDR3 similarity yielded significantly more large clusters from expanded TCRs than controls.

V lost 2 bases and J lost 6; bases outside the gene matches: 15. Germline V gives CDR1 MDHEN, CDR2 SYDVKM. This CDR3 spans 18 amino acids. Time point defined: patch test 1, 2 weeks after DPC sensitization. As for treatment: therapeutic diphenylcyclopropenone sensitization with weekly scalp DPC. This clonotype turned up a few times. Its antigen is still unknown. Via MiXCR, TCRdb re-called the RACE reads, giving one row per CDR3 protein. The data hold around 76,000 distinct CDR3 sequences, with about an eighth observed a single time. This receptor was identified in a woman aged 55-69 years with alopecia areata. Some clones in this sample may be carry-over from other donors' samples. This chain uses TRBV28 with TRBJ2-1, with TRBD1 matching over 8 bases. The sample was whole blood, taken in connection with sensitization to the hapten diphenylcyclopropenone (DPC). As DNA, the CDR3 is TGTGCCAGCAGTTTAACCAACCTTAGCAGGGGGCGTCGCAATGAGCAGTTCTTC. This gives the protein CASSLTNLSRGRRNEQFF.